These 14 T cell receptor beta chains were all obtained from the same sample, sequenced in a study of cytomegalovirus exposure and HLA in healthy donors (dated by TCRdb to the late 2010s). The library was built by means of the immunoSEQ multiplex PCR assay. The source is immuneACCESS, and TCRdb retained only in-frame sequences with V and J called. Part of the clones is not carried over; for the studies checked, unresolved V genes explain less than half of this, and the remainder is unexplained. This sample is represented by 180,000 or so clones; more than 75% of them were singletons. The ten top clones hold about 7.2% of the sample. Sequenced sample: PBMCs. Source of these receptors: a man in his thirties or forties in good health and CMV-seropositive.

The chain has TRBV11-3 and TRBJ2-7; D possibly corresponds to TRBD1 (6 bases). The V end lost 1 base, the J end lost 3 bases, and 13 bases lay between the germline ends. This CDR3 has 15 residues. The V gene's germline CDR1 is SGHNT and CDR2 YENEEA. Written as DNA, the CDR3 is TGTGCCAGCAGCTTAGGGGCACAGGGTTTCTACGAGCAGTACTTC. It is translated as CASSLGAQGFYEQYF.

The V call is TRBV15, the J call TRBJ1-1; D unresolved. Per germline, CDR1 LNHNV and CDR2 YYDKDF (reference sequence). This CDR3 contains 15 residues. Between the trimmed V and J ends, which lost 1 base and 8 bases, there was a span of 17 bases. CDR3 protein: CATSRALPRSAEAFF. The CDR3 bases are TGTGCCACCAGCAGAGCACTCCCCCGTTCAGCCGAAGCTTTCTTT.

The sample holds a few counts of this clone. The chain links TRBV7-3 to TRBJ2-2; no reliable D call. The V gene lost 0 bases and the J gene lost 7 bases, with 9 bases spanning the gap. The CDR3 consists of 14 residues. CDR1 is SGHTA, CDR2 FQGTGA, per germline. The CDR3 here is CASSLTYRSGELFF. CDR3 sequence (DNA): TGTGCCAGCAGCTTAACCTATCGGAGCGGGGAGCTGTTTTTT.

The chain carries TRBV6-1 and TRBJ2-7; 10 bases are shared with TRBD1. The germline gives CDR1 MNHNS, CDR2 SASEGT. CDR3 size: 15 residues. With V trimmed by 4 bases and J by 6 bases, 9 bases remained unmatched. The CDR3, as DNA: TGTGCCAGCAGTGGCGCCGGGACAGGGGCTGCCGAGCAGTACTTC. It specifies CASSGAGTGAAEQYF.

The chain joins TRBV18 to TRBJ2-7; 9 nucleotides line up with TRBD1. This CDR3 is 16 amino acids long. The V segment lost 3 bases and the J segment 1 base; nucleotides outside the gene matches: 7. Germline V gives CDR1 KGHSH, CDR2 LQKENI. Written as DNA, the CDR3 is TGTGCCAGCTCACCTTCGGCGGGACAGGGATCCTACGAGCAGTACTTC. This sequence encodes CASSPSAGQGSYEQYF.

The chain employs TRBV19 and TRBJ2-6; TRBD1 matches 9 bases. The CDR3 is 16 amino acids. Germline lookup yields CDR1 LNHDA and CDR2 SQIVND (reference sequence). The V segment lost 6 bases and the J segment 0 bases; nucleotides outside the gene matches: 3. CDR3 loop: CASRDRGGSGANVLTF. The CDR3 coding sequence is TGTGCCAGTAGGGACAGGGGCGGCTCTGGGGCCAACGTCCTGACTTTC.

V is TRBV6-5 and J is TRBJ2-2; D call uncertain. Trimming took off 1 base at V and 0 bases at J, with 6 bases between the two ends. The CDR3 covers 15 residues. Looked up from germline, CDR1 is MNHEY and CDR2 is SVGAGI. CDR3 bases: TGTGCCAGCAGTTACTGGCAGACGAACACCGGGGAGCTGTTTTTT. Translation gives CASSYWQTNTGELFF.

The chain combines TRBV4-1 with TRBJ1-1, with 9 bases identical to TRBD1. The CDR3 is made up of 16 amino acids. V was pared by 3 bases and J by 0 bases, with 5 bases of the junction left unmatched. Germline assignment: CDR1 MGHRA and CDR2 YSYEKL. In DNA, the CDR3 is TGCGCCAGCAGCCAGACAAGGACAGGGGTGAACACTGAAGCTTTCTTT. This sequence encodes CASSQTRTGVNTEAFF.

V gene TRBV25-1 combines with J gene TRBJ2-3; D not resolved. V was clipped by 6 bases and J by 0 bases, with 16 bases between them. The V gene's germline CDR1 is MGHDK and CDR2 SYGVNS. This CDR3 is built from 16 residues. The CDR3: CASSERGFWSTDTQYF. As DNA, the CDR3 is TGTGCCAGCAGCGAACGAGGTTTTTGGAGCACAGATACGCAGTATTTT.

The chain uses TRBV5-6 and TRBJ2-1; D may match TRBD1 or TRBD2 (5 bases each). V lost 4 bases and J 0 bases, leaving 14 bases between the germline ends. CDR1 and CDR2 from the germline V gene are SGHDT and YYEEEE. CDR3 length equals 16 residues. The chain's CDR3 is CASSLGTGSSYNEQFF. CDR3 DNA sequence: TGTGCCAGCAGCCTCGGGACGGGGAGCTCCTACAATGAGCAGTTCTTC. Combining the CDR3 with reference TRBV5-6 and TRBJ2-1 gives the whole variable domain DAGVTQSPTHLIKTRGQQVTLRCSPKSGHDTVSWYQQALGQGPQFIFQYYEEEERQRGNFPDRFSGHQFPNYSSELNVNALLLGDSALYLCASSLGTGSSYNEQFFGPGTRLTVL.

As concerns this clone: The limits of the CDR3 on the DNA are not certain, so only TCRdb's listed CDR3 is given. This rearrangement joins TRBV28 to TRBJ1-5. Germline values: CDR1 MDHEN, CDR2 SYDVKM. A total of 12 residues make up the CDR3, ends included. The CDR3 is CASSSSQQPQHF.

The genes are TRBV7-2 and TRBJ2-7; D remains ambiguous. The CDR3 runs to 15 residues. The ends were cut back, 4 bases at V and 3 bases at J, with 16 bases in the middle. The germline gives CDR1 SGHTA, CDR2 FQGNSA. CDR3 in DNA: TGTGCCAGCAGCTCTCAGAGTGGGATAGGCTACGAGCAGTACTTC. Residues: CASSSQSGIGYEQYF.

The rearrangement links TRBV27 to TRBJ2-7; D not resolved. CDR3 size: 14 residues. Germline CDR1 reads MNHEY; CDR2 reads SMNVEV (reference sequence). The V end was cut by 2 bases, the J end by 4 bases, with 12 bases between. CDR3 amino acids: CASSLSSKGYEQYF. The DNA of the CDR3 is TGTGCCAGCAGTTTAAGTAGTAAGGGATACGAGCAGTACTTC.

This chain uses TRBV27 with TRBJ1-5, with 8 bases identical to TRBD1. CDR1 and CDR2 (germline): MNHEY, SMNVEV (reference sequence). V gave up 4 bases and J gave up 0 bases; unmatched junction bases: 2. The CDR3 totals 15 residues. CDR3 coding DNA: TGTGCCAGCAGTTCGGACAGGGATAGCAATCAGCCCCAGCATTTT. Translation gives CASSSDRDSNQPQHF.